This T cell receptor (beta chain) was found in a study of control samples from healthy donors and cancer patients. The germline V and J ends were trimmed by 0 bases and 2 bases, with 11 bases remaining between them. The CDR3 spans 15 residues. Looked up from germline, CDR1 is SGHDT and CDR2 is YYEEEE. Profiled with immunoSEQ multiplex PCR; TCRdb holds only in-frame clones, not every one. Of about 89,000 clones detected, roughly 86% appear once; the ten largest clones hold more than 20%. The clonotype comes from a man younger than 40 in good health. The specimen was blood. The chain links TRBV5-6 to TRBJ1-2; tentative D call: TRBD1 (5 bases). For the CDR3, the DNA is TGTGCCAGCAGCTTGGCACAGGCACACAACTATGGCTACACCTTC. This codes for CASSLAQAHNYGYTF.